This paragraph reports one T cell receptor beta chain. Its specificity is not known. No patient received treatment before thyroid surgery. The sample belongs to a study of metastatic and nonmetastatic thyroid tumors. About the research overall: Repertoire comparison spanned blood and tumor or nodule tissue of malignant and benign thyroid patients.

Study observations and caveats: Reports indicated that malignant thyroid tumors showed significantly higher TCR beta diversity than benign nodules did, in blood and tumor.

Original analysis: Researchers built a distant-metastasis classifier for papillary thyroid cancer that drew on CDR3 differences across clinicopathological groups. MiXCR was used by TCRdb to re-call the PCR reads. The V and J calls, along with clone size, are taken from TCRdb and not from the paper's own processing. The table includes 15,000 to 20,000 clones, roughly a quarter detected once. The CDR3 extends over 16 amino acids. Germline V CDR1 and CDR2: LNHDA, SQIVND (reference sequence). V was pared by 7 bases and J by 4 bases, with 7 bases of the junction left unmatched. This TCR was recovered from a female donor with papillary thyroid cancer or a benign thyroid nodule (not recorded which). Some clones in this sample may be carry-over from other donors' samples. What was sequenced was adjacent normal tissue. The chain combines TRBV19 with TRBJ2-2, with TRBD2 matching over 12 bases. DNA for the CDR3: TGTGCCAGTACCGAGACTAGCGGGAGAGTCACCGGGGAGCTGTTTTTT. Amino acid sequence: CASTETSGRVTGELFF.